This is a list of T cell receptor beta chains from one sample in a study of cytomegalovirus exposure and HLA in healthy donors. The repertoire was sequenced with immunoSEQ multiplex PCR; TCRdb's copy has only in-frame clones and lacks some. The sample has 65,000 to 95,000 clones; the top ten hold roughly 4.8%. Sequencing was performed on PBMCs. The receptors originated from a man in his thirties or forties in good health and CMV-seronegative. The CDR3 runs from the conserved cysteine through the conserved F or W. D genes are given only for firm matches.

cdr3_aa: CASSLPGKAETQYF; cdr3_nt: TGCGCCAGCAGCTTGCCAGGAAAGGCAGAGACCCAGTACTTC; j_call: TRBJ2-5; v_call: TRBV5-1; d_call: NA
cdr3_aa: CASSTGTSGGISQFF; cdr3_nt: TGTGCCAGCAGCACCGGGACTAGCGGGGGGATATCGCAGTTCTTC; j_call: TRBJ2-1; v_call: TRBV5-4; d_call: TRBD2
cdr3_aa: CASSSKGADTQYF; cdr3_nt: TGTGCCAGCAGCTCGAAGGGGGCGGATACGCAGTATTTT; j_call: TRBJ2-3; v_call: TRBV5-6; d_call: TRBD1
cdr3_aa: CASSVVGGGPDTQYF; cdr3_nt: TGTGCCAGCAGCGTAGTTGGCGGGGGCCCAGATACGCAGTATTTT; j_call: TRBJ2-3; v_call: TRBV9; d_call: NA
cdr3_aa: CASSLGQGNTEAFF; cdr3_nt: TGTGCCAGCTCCCTCGGACAGGGGAACACTGAAGCTTTCTTT; j_call: TRBJ1-1; v_call: TRBV18; d_call: TRBD1
cdr3_aa: CASSREEEETQYF; cdr3_nt: TGTGCCAGTAGTCGGGAGGAGGAAGAGACCCAGTACTTC; j_call: TRBJ2-5; v_call: TRBV19; d_call: TRBD2
cdr3_aa: CASSQGGSGADTQYF; cdr3_nt: TGTGCCAGCAGCCAAGGCGGGAGTGGCGCAGATACGCAGTATTTT; j_call: TRBJ2-3; v_call: TRBV4-2; d_call: TRBD2
cdr3_aa: CASSTIPRERGAFF; cdr3_nt: TGTGCCAGCAGTACCATCCCCCGCGAGAGAGGGGCTTTCTTT; j_call: TRBJ1-1; v_call: TRBV6-5; d_call: NA
cdr3_aa: CAISEGPRLDNEQFF; cdr3_nt: TGTGCCATCAGTGAGGGTCCGAGACTTGACAATGAGCAGTTCTTC; j_call: TRBJ2-1; v_call: TRBV10-3; d_call: NA
cdr3_aa: CASSPWAAGRNEQFF; cdr3_nt: TGCGCCAGCAGCCCTTGGGCAGCGGGAAGGAATGAGCAGTTCTTC; j_call: TRBJ2-1; v_call: TRBV4-3; d_call: TRBD2
cdr3_aa: CASSLNPAGAVSGEQFF; cdr3_nt: TGTGCCAGCAGCTTAAATCCTGCAGGGGCGGTCTCGGGTGAGCAGTTCTTC; j_call: TRBJ2-1; v_call: TRBV7-3; d_call: NA
cdr3_aa: CASSDEPSFLLSYEQYF; cdr3_nt: TGCGCCAGCAGTGACGAGCCTAGCTTTTTGTTATCCTACGAGCAGTACTTC; j_call: TRBJ2-7; v_call: TRBV10-2; d_call: NA
cdr3_aa: CASSSRYEQYF; cdr3_nt: TGTGCCAGCAGCTCCAGATACGAGCAGTACTTC; j_call: TRBJ2-7; v_call: TRBV11-2; d_call: NA
cdr3_aa: CASSISGDLVTDTQYF; cdr3_nt: TGCGCCAGCAGTATTAGCGGGGACTTGGTCACAGATACGCAGTATTTT; j_call: TRBJ2-3; v_call: TRBV4-1; d_call: TRBD2
cdr3_aa: CASSAPETGDYGYTF; cdr3_nt: TGTGCCAGCAGCGCCCCCGAGACAGGCGACTATGGCTACACCTTC; j_call: TRBJ1-2; v_call: TRBV7-9; d_call: NA
cdr3_aa: CSVGAGWETQYF; cdr3_nt: TGCAGCGTGGGGGCAGGGTGGGAGACCCAGTACTTC; j_call: TRBJ2-5; v_call: TRBV29-1; d_call: NA